A single sample gave rise to the 23 T cell receptor beta chains below, sequenced in a study of somatic mutations in cytotoxic T cells in rheumatoid arthritis. The assay was immunoSEQ multiplex PCR, and TCRdb's table has in-frame clones only and misses some. Of about 16,000 clones detected, 75% to 85% appear once; the ten largest clones hold around 22%. The specimen sequenced was CD8+ T cells sorted from blood. The receptors come from an adult with rheumatoid arthritis.

A few counts support this clone. The chain employs TRBV28 and TRBJ1-5, with D hard to call. V shed 6 bases and J shed 8 bases, with 17 bases lying between them. This CDR3 region has 14 residues. The germline gives CDR1 MDHEN, CDR2 SYDVKM. The CDR3 DNA follows: TGTGCCAGCAGACTGATTTCCCTAGTTGAGCCCCAGCATTTT. It encodes CASRLISLVEPQHF. Combining the CDR3 with reference TRBV28 and TRBJ1-5 gives the whole variable domain DVKVTQSSRYLVKRTGEKVFLECVQDMDHENMFWYRQDPGLGLRLIYFSYDVKMKEKGDIPEGYSVSREKKERFSLILESASTNQTSMYLCASRLISLVEPQHFGDGTRLSIL.

The rearrangement joins TRBV9 to TRBJ2-5, with D possibly TRBD2 on 5 matching bases. CDR1 and CDR2 (germline): SGDLS, YYNGEE. Trimming left V 0 bases short and J 5 bases short, with 14 bases between. This CDR3 has 15 residues. The CDR3: CASSVAGLAGETQYF. CDR3 nucleotides: TGTGCCAGCAGCGTAGCTGGCCTAGCCGGGGAGACCCAGTACTTC.

V usage is TRBV19 and J usage is TRBJ1-2; a possible D gene is TRBD1 (5 bases). The CDR3 is 15 amino acids. Trimming pared 1 base from V and 8 bases from J, leaving 17 bases between. CDR1 and CDR2 from the germline V gene are LNHDA and SQIVND (reference sequence). CDR3 loop: CASSIVPRTPEGYTF. CDR3 bases: TGTGCCAGTAGTATAGTCCCCCGGACACCGGAGGGCTACACCTTC.

Relative to its sample, this clone is medium-sized. The chain joins TRBV5-5 to TRBJ1-1; no firm D call. Trimming pared 2 bases from V and 0 bases from J, leaving 11 bases between. There are 15 residues in the CDR3. The germline V gene encodes CDR1 SGHKS and CDR2 YYEKEE (reference sequence). Here the CDR3 reads CASSLVPLLNTEAFF. The CDR3, as DNA: TGTGCCAGCAGCTTAGTACCTCTTCTGAACACTGAAGCTTTCTTT.

The rearrangement joins TRBV7-9 to TRBJ2-7; 10 positions agree with TRBD1. V lost 1 base and J lost 7; bases outside the gene matches: 7. The germline gives CDR1 SEHNR, CDR2 FQNEAQ (reference sequence). This CDR3 has 15 residues. This CDR3 is CASSLGQGATTEQYF. The CDR3 nucleotides read TGTGCCAGCAGCTTAGGACAGGGGGCCACTACGGAGCAGTACTTC.

V and J are TRBV6-5 and TRBJ1-1; the D is unclear. The V gene's germline CDR1 is MNHEY and CDR2 SVGAGI. The ends were cut back, 2 bases at V and 2 bases at J, with 6 bases in the middle. The CDR3 extends over 13 amino acids. The CDR3 region is CASSYLTNTEAFF. In nucleotides, the CDR3 is TGTGCCAGCAGTTACCTTACAAACACTGAAGCTTTCTTT.

The chain joins TRBV21-1 to TRBJ1-4. TRBV21-1 is classified as a pseudogene. This CDR3 comprises 16 residues. As DNA, the CDR3 is TGTGCCAGCAGCAAAAAGGCTGAGTGGGCTAATGAAAAACTGTTTTTT. Translating gives CASSKKAEWANEKLFF.

This chain connects TRBV5-8 to TRBJ1-1; 7 bases are a match to TRBD1. Germline V gene lookup returns CDR1 SGHTS and CDR2 YDEGEE. The V and J ends lost 1 base and 1 base, in that order; junction bases with no gene match: 10. The CDR3 extends over 17 amino acids. CDR3 loop: CASSLMAKTGWNTEAFF. The CDR3 coding sequence is TGTGCCAGCAGCTTGATGGCTAAGACAGGGTGGAACACTGAAGCTTTCTTT.

This sequence joins TRBV14 and TRBJ2-7; 9 bases are shared with TRBD1. V lost 3 bases and J lost 2; bases outside the gene matches: 2. Germline lookup yields CDR1 SGHDN and CDR2 FVKESK. CDR3 length: 14 amino acids. CDR3 sequence reads: CASSQGQGAYEQYF. DNA for the CDR3: TGTGCCAGCAGCCAGGGACAGGGAGCCTACGAGCAGTACTTC.

The chain carries TRBV7-3 and TRBJ2-3; D is perhaps TRBD1 (6 bases). The ends were cut back, 5 bases at V and 3 bases at J, with 9 bases in the middle. The CDR3 extends over 13 amino acids. In germline, CDR1 is SGHTA, CDR2 FQGTGA. CDR3 coding DNA: TGTGCCAGCAGCCGGGACAATACAGATACGCAGTATTTT. It is translated as CASSRDNTDTQYF.

The gene calls are TRBV4-2 and TRBJ1-4; D uncertain. Trimming cost V 4 bases and J 1 base, with 7 bases left between them. CDR3 size: 14 residues. Germline loops: CDR1 LGHNA, CDR2 YNFKEQ. The CDR3 DNA follows: TGTGCCAGCAGCCCGCGGGGAACTAATGAAAAACTGTTTTTT. This encodes CASSPRGTNEKLFF.

This clone appeared a few times. The gene calls are TRBV5-1 and TRBJ2-1; the match to TRBD1 covers 8 bases. CDR3 length equals 21 residues. Looked up from germline, CDR1 is SGHRS and CDR2 is YFSETQ. Germline trimming cut 2 bases from V and 4 bases from J; bases unmatched to any gene: 23. The CDR3 region is CASSFALGGYRGARSYNEQFF. The CDR3 region has the DNA TGCGCCAGCAGCTTCGCCCTGGGAGGCTACAGGGGGGCCCGCAGTTACAATGAGCAGTTCTTC.

The J gene is TRBJ1-1, the V gene TRBV5-6; D is perhaps TRBD1 (5 bases). Trimming removed 3 bases from V and 2 bases from J, with 11 bases in between. CDR3 length equals 14 residues. Germline lookup yields CDR1 SGHDT and CDR2 YYEEEE. The DNA for the CDR3 is TGTGCCAGCAGCTGGGGGGGGTTCAACACTGAAGCTTTCTTT. Translated, it gives CASSWGGFNTEAFF.

This chain joins TRBV9 and TRBJ2-7, with D tentatively TRBD2 (5 bases). This CDR3 is built from 13 residues. V dropped 4 bases and J dropped 9 bases, with 17 bases sitting between them. CDR1 is SGDLS and CDR2 is YYNGEE in the germline V gene. The CDR3 spells CASSPGLAAPQYF. The CDR3, as DNA: TGTGCCAGCAGCCCGGGATTGGCCGCGCCGCAGTACTTC.

V usage is TRBV18 and J usage is TRBJ1-1; 7 bases match TRBD1. This CDR3 spans 17 amino acids. Germline lookup yields CDR1 KGHSH and CDR2 LQKENI. V was clipped by 5 bases and J by 1 base; unmatched bases: 13. In DNA, the CDR3 is TGTGCCAGCTCAATATACTCCGGACAGGCGAGGAACACTGAAGCTTTCTTT. Encoded protein: CASSIYSGQARNTEAFF.

The J gene is TRBJ2-7, the V gene TRBV6-1; unclear D gene. Germline V gene lookup returns CDR1 MNHNS and CDR2 SASEGT. V dropped 3 bases and J dropped 2 bases, with 11 bases sitting between them. The CDR3 length is 14 residues. The CDR3 DNA is TGTGCCAGCAGTGATATAGGCAGGCCCTACGAGCAGTACTTC. Encoded protein: CASSDIGRPYEQYF.

Remarks on this clone: Different DNA sequences within this sample yield the same CDR3. The genes are TRBV14 and TRBJ2-7, with TRBD2 matching over 7 bases. Germline values: CDR1 SGHDN, CDR2 FVKESK. This CDR3 is 16 amino acids long. V lost 0 bases to trimming and J lost 6 bases; unmatched junction nucleotides: 11. The CDR3 spells CASSQDWVGRDSEQYF. CDR3 sequence (DNA): TGTGCCAGCAGCCAAGATTGGGTGGGGAGGGATAGCGAGCAGTACTTC.

The V and J genes are TRBV5-1 and TRBJ1-1; D not resolved. This CDR3 comprises 16 residues. Germline V CDR1 and CDR2: SGHRS, YFSETQ. Between the trimmed V and J ends, which lost 3 bases and 0 bases, there was a span of 15 bases. The CDR3 region is CASSSGPYTMNTEAFF. The CDR3 DNA reads TGCGCCAGCAGCTCGGGCCCCTATACCATGAACACTGAAGCTTTCTTT.

In nucleotides, the CDR3 is TGTGCCAGTAGTCCCCGGGACAGAGGACGACTTCTGAACACTGAAGCTTTCTTT. Amino acid sequence: CASSPRDRGRLLNTEAFF. The chain employs TRBV19 and TRBJ1-1, with TRBD1 identical over 7 bases. The CDR3 covers 18 residues. Germline values: CDR1 LNHDA, CDR2 SQIVND (reference sequence). V dropped 5 bases and J dropped 0; count of bases not matched to a gene: 15.

The chain couples TRBV9 to TRBJ2-2, with D unclear. CDR1 is SGDLS and CDR2 is YYNGEE in the germline V gene. The ends were cut back, 5 bases at V and 2 bases at J, with 4 bases in the middle. The CDR3 length is 12 residues. The chain's CDR3 is CASRGNTGELFF. The CDR3, as DNA: TGTGCCAGCAGGGGAAACACCGGGGAGCTGTTTTTT.

This chain connects TRBV2 to TRBJ1-1; maybe TRBD1 (5 bases). The CDR3 sequence is 11 residues long. CDR1 SNHLY and CDR2 FYNNEI come from the germline V gene. Trimming took off 7 bases at V and 6 bases at J, with 9 bases between the two ends. The chain's CDR3 is CASTTGSEAFF. As DNA, the CDR3 is TGTGCCAGCACAACAGGCTCTGAAGCTTTCTTT.

This clone was detected a few times. J is TRBJ2-2 and V is TRBV9; D uncertain. The CDR3 has 12 residues. CDR1 is SGDLS and CDR2 is YYNGEE in the germline V gene. The V end lost 4 bases, the J end lost 8 bases, and 9 bases lay between the germline ends. In nucleotides, the CDR3 is TGTGCCAGCAGCTCGAGACGAGGGGAGCTGTTTTTT. This gives the protein CASSSRRGELFF.

This clone was found a few times. This rearrangement joins TRBV7-6 to TRBJ2-1, with a tentative D call TRBD2 (5 bases). There are 15 residues in the CDR3. Trimming pared 5 bases from V and 0 bases from J, leaving 11 bases between. CDR1 and CDR2 (germline): SGHVS, FNYEAQ. The CDR3 is CASSHQAGSYNEQFF. CDR3 bases: TGTGCCAGCAGCCACCAGGCGGGCTCCTACAATGAGCAGTTCTTC.